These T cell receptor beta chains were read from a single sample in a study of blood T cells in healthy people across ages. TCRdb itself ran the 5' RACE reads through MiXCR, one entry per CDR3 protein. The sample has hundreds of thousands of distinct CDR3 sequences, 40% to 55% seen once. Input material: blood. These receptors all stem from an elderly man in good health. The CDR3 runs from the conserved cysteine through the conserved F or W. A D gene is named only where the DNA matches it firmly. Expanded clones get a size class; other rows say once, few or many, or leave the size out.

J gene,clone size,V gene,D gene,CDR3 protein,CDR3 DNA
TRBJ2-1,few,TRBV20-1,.,CSARGPWRDHEQFF,TGCAGTGCTAGAGGCCCTTGGCGGGACCATGAGCAGTTCTTC
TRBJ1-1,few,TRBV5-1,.,CASSYDGTLNTEAFF,TGCGCCAGCAGCTACGACGGAACTTTGAACACTGAAGCTTTCTTT
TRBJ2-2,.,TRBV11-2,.,CASSLVDTGELFF,TGTGCCAGCAGCTTAGTGGACACCGGGGAGCTGTTTTTT
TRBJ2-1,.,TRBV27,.,CASSLGFEQFF,TGTGCCAGCAGTTTAGGGTTTGAGCAGTTCTTC
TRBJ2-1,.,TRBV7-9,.,CASSSLSGLGNEQFF,TGTGCCAGCAGCTCCCTCTCCGGACTGGGCAATGAGCAGTTCTTC
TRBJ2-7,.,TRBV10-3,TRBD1,CAISVGGTGVYEQYF,TGTGCCATCAGTGTGGGAGGGACAGGGGTGTACGAGCAGTACTTC
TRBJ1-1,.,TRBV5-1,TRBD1,CASSLGQGGQNTEAFF,TGCGCCAGCAGCTTGGGGCAGGGGGGTCAGAACACTGAAGCTTTCTTT
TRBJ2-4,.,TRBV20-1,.,CSAVRGLVGKNIQYF,TGCAGTGCTGTTAGGGGACTCGTCGGCAAAAACATTCAGTACTTC
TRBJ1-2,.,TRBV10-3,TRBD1,CAISGGTGDRGYTF,TGTGCCATCAGTGGAGGGACAGGGGATCGAGGCTACACCTTC
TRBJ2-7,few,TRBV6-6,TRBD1,CASSYPGQGLNEQYF,TGTGCCAGCAGTTACCCCGGACAGGGGCTTAACGAGCAGTACTTC
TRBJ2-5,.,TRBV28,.,CASRMTAGETQYF,TGTGCCAGCAGAATGACAGCTGGGGAGACCCAGTACTTC
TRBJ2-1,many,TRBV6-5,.,CASSGTSGEQFF,TGTGCCAGCAGTGGGACATCTGGTGAGCAGTTCTTC
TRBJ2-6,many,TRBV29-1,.,CSVAGLGTGANVLTF,TGCAGCGTTGCTGGTCTGGGGACTGGGGCCAACGTCCTGACTTTC
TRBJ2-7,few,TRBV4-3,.,CASSQDLNTYYEQYF,TGCGCCAGCAGCCAAGATCTGAACACCTACTACGAGCAGTACTTC
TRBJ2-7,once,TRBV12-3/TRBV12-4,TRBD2,CACQTSGRGGTYEQYF,TGTGCATGCCAGACTAGCGGGAGAGGTGGCACCTACGAGCAGTACTTC
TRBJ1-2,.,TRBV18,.,CASSPDEYGYTF,TGTGCCAGCTCACCAGACGAGTATGGCTACACCTTC
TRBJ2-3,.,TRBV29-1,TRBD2,CSVDASGHTDTQYF,TGCAGCGTTGATGCTAGCGGCCACACAGATACGCAGTATTTT
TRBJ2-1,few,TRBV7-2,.,CASSYMVSYNEQFF,TGTGCCAGCAGCTATATGGTCTCCTACAATGAGCAGTTCTTC
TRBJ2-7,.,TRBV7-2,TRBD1,CASSLALPGQGASEQYF,TGTGCCAGCAGCTTAGCCCTACCGGGACAGGGGGCCTCCGAGCAGTACTTC
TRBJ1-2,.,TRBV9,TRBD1,CASSLGQGGDYGYTF,TGTGCCAGCAGCCTCGGACAGGGTGGCGACTATGGCTACACCTTC
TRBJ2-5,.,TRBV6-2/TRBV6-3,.,CASSYPSTDQYF,TGTGCCAGCAGTTACCCCAGTACGGACCAGTACTTC
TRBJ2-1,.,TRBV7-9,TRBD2,CASSSTRLAVYNEQFF,TGTGCCAGCAGCTCTACCCGACTAGCGGTCTACAATGAGCAGTTCTTC
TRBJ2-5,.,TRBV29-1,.,CSVGPETQYF,TGCAGCGTTGGGCCGGAGACCCAGTACTTC
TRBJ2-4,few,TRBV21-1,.,CASSKALFRGGKNIQYF,TGTGCCAGCAGCAAAGCGCTTTTTCGGGGGGGCAAAAACATTCAGTACTTC
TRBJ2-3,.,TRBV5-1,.,CASSLGAVTDTQYF,TGCGCCAGCAGCTTGGGAGCGGTGACAGATACGCAGTATTTT
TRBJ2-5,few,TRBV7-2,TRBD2,CASSYSGGGLEETQYF,TGTGCCAGCAGCTACTCGGGGGGGGGCTTGGAAGAGACCCAGTACTTC
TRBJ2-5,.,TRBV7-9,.,CASSHPDRQETQYF,TGTGCCAGCAGCCACCCAGACAGACAAGAGACCCAGTACTTC
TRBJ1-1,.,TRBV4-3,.,CASSHLEGDTEAFF,TGCGCCAGCAGCCATTTGGAGGGCGACACTGAAGCTTTCTTT
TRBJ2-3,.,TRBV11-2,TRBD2,CASSFISGRVSDTQYF,TGTGCCAGCAGCTTTATCAGCGGGAGAGTTTCAGATACGCAGTATTTT
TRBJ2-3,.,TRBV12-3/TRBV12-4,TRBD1,CASRRLLGQGWADTQYF,TGTGCCAGCAGACGACTATTGGGACAGGGGTGGGCAGATACGCAGTATTTT
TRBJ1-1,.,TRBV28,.,CASSLAGEKAFF,TGTGCCAGCAGTTTGGCGGGAGAAAAAGCTTTCTTT